The 19 T cell receptor beta chains below all came from one sample that was sequenced in a study of blood T cells in healthy people across ages (dated by TCRdb to between 2015 and 2016). Library method: 5' RACE. For sequencing, an Illumina HiSeq 2500 was employed. The second PCR ran for about 6 to 12 cycles and used a J-beta primer mix along with a sample-barcoded 5' primer. The raw public reads went through TCRdb reprocessing: fastp at Q25, MiXCR clone calling, in-frame beta chains kept. Rows with a matching CDR3 protein are joined into one entry that keeps the most common DNA and genes. For this sample the table gives around 1,000,000 distinct CDR3 sequences, of which 25% were detected only once. Clones ranked in the top ten supply around 0.75% of the sample. This sample was also put to use in a study of T cells of mothers and their children.

Sequenced input: blood. Receptor source: a girl aged 2 to 9 in good health.

The CDR3 region is CASSLGLGDSVYNEQFF. The CDR3 DNA reads TGTGCCAGCAGTTTAGGATTGGGGGACTCCGTATACAATGAGCAGTTCTTC. The chain couples TRBV28 to TRBJ2-1; a possible D gene is TRBD2 (6 bases). V lost 2 bases, J lost 4 bases, and 18 bases lay in between. Germline lookup yields CDR1 MDHEN and CDR2 SYDVKM. This CDR3 has 17 amino acids. The entire variable domain, with the rest obtained from reference TRBV28 and TRBJ2-1, is as follows: DVKVTQSSRYLVKRTGEKVFLECVQDMDHENMFWYRQDPGLGLRLIYFSYDVKMKEKGDIPEGYSVSREKKERFSLILESASTNQTSMYLCASSLGLGDSVYNEQFFGPGTRLTVL.

The chain uses TRBV4-3 and TRBJ2-3; D ambiguous. The V end lost 0 bases, the J end lost 2 bases, and 9 bases lay between the germline ends. From germline, CDR1 is LGHNA and CDR2 YSLEER. The CDR3 totals 15 residues. DNA of the CDR3: TGCGCCAGCAGCCAAGAGTCCAGACCCACAGATACGCAGTATTTT. Encoded protein: CASSQESRPTDTQYF.

This clonotype showed up just a few times. V and J are TRBV20-1 and TRBJ1-1; no clear D gene. Germline values: CDR1 DFQATT, CDR2 SNEGSKA (reference sequence). V dropped 6 bases and J dropped 7 bases, with 9 bases sitting between them. The CDR3 has 10 amino acids. The CDR3 spells CSATRFEAFF. CDR3 bases: TGCAGTGCCACGCGGTTTGAAGCTTTCTTT.

CDR3 DNA: TGTGCCAGCAGTTTTTTCGTGACTAGCGGTCTCGATGAGCAGTTCTTC. It yields the protein CASSFFVTSGLDEQFF. J is TRBJ2-5 and V is TRBV27; TRBD2 aligns across 9 bases. Near its end, the DNA agrees better with TRBJ2-1, so the J call may be wrong. The germline V gene encodes CDR1 MNHEY and CDR2 SMNVEV (reference sequence). This CDR3 is 16 amino acids long.

A remark on this clonotype: A read error may produce the germline difference seen at one junction end. The chain combines TRBV29-1 with TRBJ2-5; the D gene is possibly TRBD1 (5 bases). The germline V gene encodes CDR1 SQVTM and CDR2 ANQGSEA. This CDR3 contains 13 residues. The DNA for the CDR3 is TGCAGCGTTGACTCGCAGGGTGAAGAGACCCAGCACTTC. The encoded protein is CSVDSQGEETQHF.

The J gene is TRBJ1-2, the V gene TRBV9; D is uncertain. V was pared by 4 bases and J by 2 bases, with 21 bases between. The CDR3 consists of 17 residues. Looked up from germline, CDR1 is SGDLS and CDR2 is YYNGEE. The CDR3 protein is CASSPRVGSSLNYGYTF. As DNA, the CDR3 is TGTGCCAGCAGCCCGCGGGTTGGATCCTCCTTGAACTATGGCTACACCTTC.

This sequence joins TRBV20-1 and TRBJ2-7, with D unclear. The CDR3 is 15 amino acids. V dropped 0 bases and J dropped 0 bases, with 12 bases sitting between them. Germline values: CDR1 DFQATT, CDR2 SNEGSKA (reference sequence). The CDR3 protein is CSARDFRYSSYEQYF. The CDR3 DNA reads as TGCAGTGCTAGAGATTTCAGGTACAGCTCCTACGAGCAGTACTTC.

The rearrangement joins TRBV6-6 to TRBJ2-5, with TRBD2 as a possible D gene (5 bases). The end of the DNA aligns better with TRBJ2-1, so the J call may be wrong. This CDR3 has 16 residues. The germline CDR1 and CDR2 sequences are MNHNY and SVGAGI (reference sequence). The CDR3 sequence is CASSYSGMSVGNEQFF. The CDR3 DNA reads as TGTGCCAGCAGTTACTCCGGGATGTCGGTGGGGAATGAGCAGTTCTTC.

This clonotype was recorded a few times. The chain carries TRBV19 and TRBJ2-5, with D perhaps TRBD2 (6 bases). The DNA end lines up better with TRBJ2-7; the J call may be wrong. In germline, CDR1 is LNHDA, CDR2 SQIVND (reference sequence). The CDR3 length is 16 residues. CDR3 loop: CASSPVEIRGTYEQYF. The DNA for the CDR3 is TGTGCCAGTAGTCCTGTAGAGATCCGGGGGACCTACGAGCAGTACTTC.

This chain uses TRBV10-3 with TRBJ2-1; 9 nucleotides agree with TRBD2. Germline V lookup: CDR1 ENHRY, CDR2 SYGVKD. The CDR3 has 16 residues. After removal of 8 bases from V and 0 bases from J, the junction contained 8 bases not matched to a gene. The CDR3 DNA follows: TGTGCCATCGGACTAGCGAAAAACTTCTCCTACAATGAGCAGTTCTTC. Translation: CAIGLAKNFSYNEQFF.

The rearrangement links TRBV12-3 or TRBV12-4 to TRBJ2-5, with 7 bases identical to TRBD2. The CDR3 has 17 amino acids. The V gene end was trimmed by 6 bases and the J gene end by 0 bases; junction bases not matched to a gene: 13. The CDR3 spells CASSPLRGLADQETQYF. The CDR3 nucleotides read TGTGCCAGCAGCCCGCTGAGGGGTCTAGCGGACCAAGAGACCCAGTACTTC.

In this sample, this clonotype turned up a few times. V gene TRBV12-3 or TRBV12-4 combines with J gene TRBJ1-1, with D unresolved. The CDR3 is made up of 14 amino acids. V shed 6 bases and J shed 2 bases, with 13 bases lying between them. In DNA, the CDR3 is TGTGCCAGCAGCCTTCACTCCCCCAACACTGAAGCTTTCTTT. Its protein product is CASSLHSPNTEAFF.

The chain couples TRBV20-1 to TRBJ2-1, with 8 positions matching TRBD1. The germline gives CDR1 DFQATT, CDR2 SNEGSKA (reference sequence). With V trimmed by 2 bases and J by 6 bases, 12 bases remained unmatched. The CDR3 has 16 amino acids. The CDR3 is CSARTLRGQRGNEQFF. The CDR3 region has the DNA TGCAGTGCTAGAACCCTCAGGGGGCAACGGGGCAATGAGCAGTTCTTC.

This clonotype showed up just a few times. The chain carries TRBV20-1 and TRBJ1-1, with no clear D. Germline V gene lookup returns CDR1 DFQATT and CDR2 SNEGSKA (reference sequence). V lost 5 bases and J lost 0, with 13 bases in between. The CDR3 spans 14 residues. The CDR3 loop reads CSAQRDALNTEAFF. The CDR3 nucleotides are TGCAGTGCTCAGAGAGACGCCTTGAACACTGAAGCTTTCTTT.

The CDR3 loop reads CASSFRTTAETQYF. DNA for the CDR3: TGTGCCAGCAGCTTCCGGACTACTGCGGAGACCCAGTACTTC. The V call is TRBV7-8, the J call TRBJ2-5; D might be TRBD2 (6 bases). V shed 3 bases and J shed 5 bases, with 13 bases lying between them. Per germline, CDR1 SGHVS and CDR2 FQNEAQ. The CDR3 spans 14 residues.

This clonotype was found a few times. The chain couples TRBV28 to TRBJ2-2; D gene unclear. Trimming removed 1 base at V and 3 bases at J, with 3 bases between. This CDR3 has 13 residues. Looked up from germline, CDR1 is MDHEN and CDR2 is SYDVKM. Here the CDR3 reads CASSLLHTGELFF. DNA of the CDR3: TGTGCCAGCAGTTTATTACACACCGGGGAGCTGTTTTTT.

This clonotype has a handful of counts. The genes are TRBV25-1 and TRBJ1-4, with unresolved D. This CDR3 is 14 amino acids long. Per the germline V gene, CDR1 is MGHDK and CDR2 is SYGVNS. Trimming removed 3 bases from V and 13 bases from J, with 18 bases in between. CDR3 sequence (DNA): TGTGCCAGCAGTGACGGCGATGTAATGAAAAGACTGTTTTTT. Translating it yields CASSDGDVMKRLFF. Based on the CDR3 plus reference TRBV25-1 and TRBJ1-4, the full variable domain is EADIYQTPRYLVIGTGKKITLECSQTMGHDKMYWYQQDPGMELHLIHYSYGVNSTEKGDLSSESTVSRIRTEHFPLTLESARPSHTSQYLCASSDGDVMKRLFFGSGTQLSVL.

The chain is built from TRBV4-1 and TRBJ2-7; 8 positions match TRBD1. The CDR3 has 15 residues. V dropped 0 bases and J dropped 2; count of bases not matched to a gene: 3. Germline CDR1 and CDR2: MGHRA and YSYEKL. CDR3 sequence reads: CASSQEGQGPYEQYF. The CDR3 region has the DNA TGCGCCAGCAGCCAAGAAGGACAGGGACCCTACGAGCAGTACTTC.

The table lists this clonotype with a few counts. The chain has TRBV27 and TRBJ1-5; D call uncertain. This CDR3 contains 15 residues. V lost 3 bases and J 0 bases, leaving 9 bases between the germline ends. From germline, CDR1 is MNHEY and CDR2 SMNVEV (reference sequence). Here the CDR3 reads CASSFYPHSNQPQHF. In nucleotides, the CDR3 is TGTGCCAGCAGTTTTTACCCACATAGCAATCAGCCCCAGCATTTT.